This TCR beta chain emerged from a study of long-term antiretroviral therapy in people with HIV. The study, taken as a whole, reports: Pre-ART expanded TRB clones stayed dominant throughout, though often decreasing after ART.

The V gene's germline CDR1 is SEHNR and CDR2 FQNEAQ (reference sequence). Losses at the gene ends were 5 bases for V and 3 bases for J; bases not matched to a gene: 3. The CDR3 length is 13 residues. Of note for this clone: Its antigen is currently unknown. Additional DNA sequences in this sample encode the identical CDR3.

Samples were assayed with immunoSEQ v3.0 at survey level. Only in-frame clones appear in the TCRdb table, and some are missing; sequencing was by immunoSEQ multiplex PCR. The data contain around 20,000 clones, approximately 82% of them singletons. The chain carries TRBV7-9 and TRBJ2-7; TRBD1 matches 8 bases. This TCR was sampled from a man between 18 and 35 years old with HIV. Material: unsorted PBMCs, obtained 0.5 years after starting antiretroviral therapy. CDR3 nucleotides: TGTGCCAGCAGCCTACAGGGGGACTACGAGCAGTACTTC. Its protein product is CASSLQGDYEQYF.